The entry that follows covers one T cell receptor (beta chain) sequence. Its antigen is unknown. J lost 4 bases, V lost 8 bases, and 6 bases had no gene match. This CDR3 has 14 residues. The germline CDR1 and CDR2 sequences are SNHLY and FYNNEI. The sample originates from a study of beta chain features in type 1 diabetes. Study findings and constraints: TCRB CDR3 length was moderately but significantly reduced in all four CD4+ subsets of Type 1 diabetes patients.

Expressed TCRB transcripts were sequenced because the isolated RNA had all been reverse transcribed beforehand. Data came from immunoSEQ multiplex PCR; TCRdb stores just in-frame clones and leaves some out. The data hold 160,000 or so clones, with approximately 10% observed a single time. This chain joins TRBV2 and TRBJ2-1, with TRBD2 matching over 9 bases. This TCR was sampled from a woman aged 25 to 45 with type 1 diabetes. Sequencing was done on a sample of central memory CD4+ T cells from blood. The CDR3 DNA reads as TGTGCCAGCCATAGCGGGAGTACGTACAATGAGCAGTTCTTC. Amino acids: CASHSGSTYNEQFF. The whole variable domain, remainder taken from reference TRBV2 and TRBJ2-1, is EPEVTQTPSHQVTQMGQEVILRCVPISNHLYFYWYRQILGQKVEFLVSFYNNEISEKSEIFDDQFSVERPDGSNFTLKIRSTKLEDSAMYFCASHSGSTYNEQFFGPGTRLTVL.